This T cell receptor beta chain was observed in a study of vaccination effects on CD4 cells after COVID-19. Libraries were prepared by immunoSEQ multiplex PCR; TCRdb keeps only in-frame clonotypes and omits some of them. This table has about 65,000 clones, roughly three quarters appearing once. Within the ViraFEST assay, antigen-specific CD4+ T cells underwent expansion with viral peptide pools prior to sequencing. On day 10 of culture, CD4+ T cells were separated out. None of the vaccinated had previously contracted SARS-CoV-2, and their nucleocapsid antibodies tested negative. Half the medium was replaced with IL-2 medium on days 3 and 7. For this clone: What it recognizes is unknown.

The CDR3 consists of 13 residues. The germline gives CDR1 MDHEN, CDR2 SYDVKM. V dropped 5 bases and J dropped 10 bases, with 17 bases sitting between them. Notes on the study in general: After vaccination, at late timepoints, clones induced by infection and by vaccine contracted markedly. Recruitment yielded few convalescent patients, and the study had no early post-infection timepoints.

V is TRBV28 and J is TRBJ1-2, with D possibly matching TRBD1 (6 bases). The receptor was derived from a human donor who received a COVID-19 vaccine. Sequencing was performed on CD4+ T cells from PBMCs cultured with HCoV-NL63 spike peptides, taken before COVID-19 vaccination. The CDR3 loop reads CASSPGQYGDYTF. In DNA, the CDR3 is TGTGCCAGCAGTCCCGGACAGTATGGCGACTACACCTTC.